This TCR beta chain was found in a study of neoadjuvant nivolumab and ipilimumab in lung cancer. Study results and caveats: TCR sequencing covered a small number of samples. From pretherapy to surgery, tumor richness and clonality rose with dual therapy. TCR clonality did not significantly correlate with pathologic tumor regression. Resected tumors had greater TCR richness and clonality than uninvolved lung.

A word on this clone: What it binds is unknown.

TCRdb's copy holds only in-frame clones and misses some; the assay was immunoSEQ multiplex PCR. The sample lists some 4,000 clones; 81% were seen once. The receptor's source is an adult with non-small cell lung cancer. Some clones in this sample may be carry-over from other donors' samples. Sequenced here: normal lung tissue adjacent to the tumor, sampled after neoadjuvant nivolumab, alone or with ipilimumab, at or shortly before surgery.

The chain's CDR3 is CASRPATGGAWGYTF. CDR3 coding DNA: TGCGCCAGCAGGCCGGCCACAGGGGGCGCTTGGGGCTACACCTTC. This chain connects TRBV5-1 to TRBJ1-2; 9 bases line up with TRBD1. V dropped 5 bases and J dropped 8; count of bases not matched to a gene: 13. CDR3 length: 15 amino acids. Germline V gene sequence: CDR1 SGHRS, CDR2 YFSETQ.